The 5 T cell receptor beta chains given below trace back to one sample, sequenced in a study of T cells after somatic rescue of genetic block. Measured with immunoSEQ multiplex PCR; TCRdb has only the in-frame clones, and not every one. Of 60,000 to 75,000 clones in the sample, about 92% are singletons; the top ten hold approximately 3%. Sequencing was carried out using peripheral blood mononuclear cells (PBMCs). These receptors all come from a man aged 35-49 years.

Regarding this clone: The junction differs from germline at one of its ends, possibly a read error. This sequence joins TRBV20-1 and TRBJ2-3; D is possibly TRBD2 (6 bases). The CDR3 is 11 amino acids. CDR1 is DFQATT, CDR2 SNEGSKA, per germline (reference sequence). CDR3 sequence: CSAVRGTLSSF. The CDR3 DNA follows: TGCAGTGCCGTCCGGGGGACCCTTAGCAGTTTT.

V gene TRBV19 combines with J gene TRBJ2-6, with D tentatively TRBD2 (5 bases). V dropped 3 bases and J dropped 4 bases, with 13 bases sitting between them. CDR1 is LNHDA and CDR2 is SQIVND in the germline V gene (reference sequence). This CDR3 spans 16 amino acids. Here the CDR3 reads CASSIAGRSGANVLTF. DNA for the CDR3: TGTGCCAGTAGTATCGCGGGCAGGTCCGGGGCCAACGTCCTGACTTTC. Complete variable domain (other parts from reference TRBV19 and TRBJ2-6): DGGITQSPKYLFRKEGQNVTLSCEQNLNHDAMYWYRQDPGQGLRLIYYSQIVNDFQKGDIAEGYSVSREKKESFPLTVTSAQKNPTAFYLCASSIAGRSGANVLTFGAGSRLTVL.

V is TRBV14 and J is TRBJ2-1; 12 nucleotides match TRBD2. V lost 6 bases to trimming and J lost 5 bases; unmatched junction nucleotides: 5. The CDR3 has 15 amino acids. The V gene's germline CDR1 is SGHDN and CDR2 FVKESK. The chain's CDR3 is CASSPTSGRDNEQFF. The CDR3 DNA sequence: TGTGCCAGCAGTCCGACTAGCGGGAGAGACAATGAGCAGTTCTTC. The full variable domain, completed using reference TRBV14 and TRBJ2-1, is EAGVTQFPSHSVIEKGQTVTLRCDPISGHDNLYWYRRVMGKEIKFLLHFVKESKQDESGMPNNRFLAERTGGTYSTLKVQPAELEDSGVYFCASSPTSGRDNEQFFGPGTRLTVL.

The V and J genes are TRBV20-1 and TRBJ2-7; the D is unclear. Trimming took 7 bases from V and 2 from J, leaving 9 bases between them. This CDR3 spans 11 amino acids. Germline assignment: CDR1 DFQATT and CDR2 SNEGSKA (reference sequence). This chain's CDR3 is CSGSLTYEQYF. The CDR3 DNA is TGCAGTGGCAGCCTGACCTACGAGCAGTACTTC.

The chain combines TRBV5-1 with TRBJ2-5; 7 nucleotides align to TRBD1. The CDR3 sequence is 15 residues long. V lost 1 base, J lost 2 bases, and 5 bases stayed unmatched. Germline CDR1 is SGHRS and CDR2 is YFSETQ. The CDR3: CASSLTGAPQETQYF. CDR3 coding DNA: TGCGCCAGCAGCTTGACAGGGGCTCCACAAGAGACCCAGTACTTC.